The rows below give T cell receptor beta chains drawn from one sample of a study of T cell responses to AZD1222 COVID-19 vaccine. The data were produced by immunoSEQ multiplex PCR, yet TCRdb's version contains in-frame clones alone and is incomplete. The repertoire holds 95,000 to 100,000 clones, with roughly 90% as singletons. This specimen was peripheral blood, taken on day 0 of AZD1222 vaccination. All receptors derive from an adult in good health. Each CDR3 is given without its conserved first and last residue.

V	J	CDR3
TRBV19	TRBJ1-3	ASSYSGTRSSGNTIY
TRBV28	TRBJ1-2	ASSLSRGVNYGYT
TRBV7-2	TRBJ1-2	ASSVTTGGVRSNYGYT
TRBV19	TRBJ2-1	ASRPRTSGSYNEQF
TRBV2	TRBJ2-2	ASSHPGGTGELF
TRBV12-3/TRBV12-4	TRBJ1-2	ASSATYGYT
TRBV5-1	TRBJ1-1	ASSLGWGTNTEAF
TRBV5-4	TRBJ2-3	ASSAAGLSDPPATQY
TRBV2	TRBJ1-5	ASSQEQVANQPQH
TRBV29-1	TRBJ2-1	STGTANEQF
TRBV9	TRBJ2-2	ASSVQGVGTGELF
TRBV4-1	TRBJ2-1	ASSRTPTGGLGF
TRBV20-1	TRBJ2-1	SASRLAAYNEQF
TRBV4-2	TRBJ2-3	ASSQVLREEQGPKY
TRBV28	TRBJ1-2	ASSPNEAYGYT
TRBV11-3	TRBJ2-1	ASSRGNEQF
TRBV3-1/TRBV3-2	TRBJ1-2	ASSQETGGYT
TRBV30	TRBJ1-6	AWRRAGTANSPLH
TRBV4-2	TRBJ2-1	ASSQDRRTGGSDPPF
TRBV20-1	TRBJ1-1	SASSVDRLNTEAF
TRBV4-2	TRBJ1-2	ASSQDGPGTGKRNT
TRBV19	TRBJ1-1	ASGPGGSGEAF
TRBV18	TRBJ1-2	ASSPRAGPIYGYT
TRBV30	TRBJ1-1	AWSPGQGHTEAF
TRBV19	TRBJ2-7	ASRGLAGGAYEQY
TRBV7-9	TRBJ1-1	ASSQRQGEGEAF
TRBV28	TRBJ1-2	ASSLLPGTGYGYT
TRBV6-6	TRBJ2-2	ASSYYRGPELF
TRBV3-1/TRBV3-2	TRBJ2-3	ASSHQASDTQY
TRBV6-5	TRBJ1-3	ASRGRFSGNTIY
TRBV29-1	TRBJ1-2	SVEDRGGGYT
TRBV27	TRBJ2-5	ASSSTYPGLAGGPGETQY
TRBV2	TRBJ2-7	ASRIQGGEQY
TRBV5-5	TRBJ2-3	ASSPQTSGRTDTQY
TRBV7-9	TRBJ1-4	ASSLQGNEKLF
TRBV7-9	TRBJ2-1	ASIAGSSYNEQF
TRBV6-5	TRBJ1-3	ASNNGGNTIY
TRBV2	TRBJ1-2	ASQAFNYGYT
TRBV9	TRBJ1-5	ASMFQPQH
TRBV12-3/TRBV12-4	TRBJ1-2	ASSLKSGGGYT
TRBV4-1	TRBJ1-5	ASSHPGEGPWQPQH
TRBV9	TRBJ2-1	ASSVSGFSYNEQF
TRBV18	TRBJ1-6	ASSRTGDNSYNSPLH
TRBV5-6	TRBJ2-1	ASSRPGTGSGWQF
TRBV5-4	TRBJ2-7	ASSFGEPYSYEQY
TRBV5-1	TRBJ1-4	ASSLGDTGNEKLF
TRBV5-1	TRBJ2-7	ASSFEVNSYEQY
TRBV6-5	TRBJ1-4	ASSYLSGNEKLF
TRBV24-1	TRBJ1-2	ATSVKAPDSEQSYYGYT
TRBV3-1/TRBV3-2	TRBJ2-5	ASSHRVSGRETQY
TRBV19	TRBJ1-5	ASSLQTGAQPQH